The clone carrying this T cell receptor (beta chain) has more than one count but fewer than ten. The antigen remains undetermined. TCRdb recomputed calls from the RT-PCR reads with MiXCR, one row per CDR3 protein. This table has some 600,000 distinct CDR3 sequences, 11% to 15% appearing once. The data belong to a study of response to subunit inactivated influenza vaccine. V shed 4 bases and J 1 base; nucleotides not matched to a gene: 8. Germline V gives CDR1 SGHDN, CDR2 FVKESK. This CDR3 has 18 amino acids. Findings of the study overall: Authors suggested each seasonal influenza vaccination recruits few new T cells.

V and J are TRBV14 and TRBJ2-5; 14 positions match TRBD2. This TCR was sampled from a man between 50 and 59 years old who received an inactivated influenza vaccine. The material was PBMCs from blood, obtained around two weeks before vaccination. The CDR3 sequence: CASSPTGTSGRFQETQYF. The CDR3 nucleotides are TGTGCCAGCAGCCCGACGGGGACTAGCGGGAGATTCCAAGAGACCCAGTACTTC.